These 31 T cell receptor beta chains came from one sample sequenced in a study of tumor-infiltrating lymphocytes in primary liver carcinoma. The approximately 17-32 mg bulk tissue piece was not sorted before simultaneous RNA and DNA extraction. Total RNA amounting to 500 ng was the source from which TCR beta cDNA was made with a constant-region primer. Researchers made the TCR beta libraries by running three nested multiplex PCR rounds with slightly modified ARM-PCR. The first two PCR rounds, approximately 11 cycles each, used TRBV1-TRBV30 forward primers and a C-beta reverse primer. TCRdb fed the multiplex PCR reads into MiXCR, producing one record per CDR3 protein. The sample lists roughly 91,000 distinct CDR3 sequences, more than 65% seen once, with roughly 10% in the top ten. The material sequenced was liver tumor tissue from sampling region 5. The subset was: tumor region T5, tumor centre. The receptor source for this set is an older woman with primary liver carcinoma and hepatitis B virus infection.

About this clonotype itself: At one end the junction does not follow the germline gene, possibly because of a read error. The CDR3: CGSSYSLGTTYEQYF. The CDR3 DNA reads TGTGGCAGCAGTTACTCGTTAGGGACCACCTACGAGCAGTACTTC. This chain links TRBV6-5 with TRBJ2-7, with D perhaps assigned TRBD1 or TRBD2 (5 bases each). Germline CDR1 MNHEY, CDR2 SVGAGI. The CDR3 has 15 residues.

This clonotype was seen repeatedly, ten times or more. The gene calls are TRBV10-3 and TRBJ2-3; 9 nucleotides match TRBD2. V lost 6 bases to trimming and J lost 4 bases; unmatched junction nucleotides: 8. The CDR3 consists of 15 residues. The germline gives CDR1 ENHRY, CDR2 SYGVKD. CDR3 bases: TGTGCCATCAGGGGGGGACTAGCCCCCGCAGATACGCAGTATTTT. Its translation is CAIRGGLAPADTQYF.

V usage is TRBV28 and J usage is TRBJ1-2; D uncertain. The CDR3 sequence is 17 residues long. V was shortened by 6 bases and J by 3 bases, with 23 bases between the two germline ends. The germline V gene encodes CDR1 MDHEN and CDR2 SYDVKM. This chain's CDR3 is CASRYPPGRGVYYGYTF. The CDR3 DNA follows: TGTGCCAGCAGGTACCCCCCCGGGCGAGGAGTATACTATGGCTACACCTTC.

This clonotype was seen at least ten times. V usage is TRBV12-3 or TRBV12-4 and J usage is TRBJ2-7, with D perhaps TRBD1 or TRBD2 (6 bases each). The CDR3 consists of 15 residues. V lost 2 bases, J lost 0 bases, and 11 bases lay in between. The CDR3 reads CASSLKGGGSYEQYF. CDR3 sequence (DNA): TGTGCCAGCAGTTTAAAGGGGGGAGGCTCCTACGAGCAGTACTTC.

As to this clonotype: A much larger clone is a single base away; this may be a read error. The rearrangement joins TRBV10-3 to TRBJ1-5, with a tentative D call TRBD1 (5 bases). The CDR3 spans 12 residues. Germline-derived CDR1 and CDR2 are ENHRY and SYGVKD. The chain's CDR3 is CAISESPGPQLF. The CDR3 region has the DNA TGTGCCATCAGTGAGTCCCCGGGGCCCCAGCTTTTT.

Comment on this clonotype: This sequence may be a read error, since a much larger clone differs from it by one base. This chain joins TRBV12-3 or TRBV12-4 and TRBJ2-3; 9 bases align to TRBD2. This CDR3 is built from 16 residues. The J segment lost 4 bases and the V segment lost 5 bases, leaving 10 bases of the junction unmatched. The CDR3 DNA reads TGTGCCAGCAGTCCGGTCGCGGGAGGGAAGGCAGATACGCAGTATTTT. Amino acid sequence: CASSPVAGGKADTQYF.

Concerning this clonotype itself: One end of the junction fails to match germline, which may point to a read error. The gene calls are TRBV11-3 and TRBJ2-3; 10 nucleotides align to TRBD2. The CDR3 runs 17 residues. Per germline, CDR1 SGHNT and CDR2 YENEEA. The CDR3 reads CPSSLESGLADTDTQYF. DNA of the CDR3: TGTCCCAGCAGCTTGGAATCAGGACTAGCGGACACAGATACGCAGTATTTT.

This clonotype was picked up a small number of times. V is TRBV20-1 and J is TRBJ1-4; D might be TRBD1 (6 bases). With 3 bases removed from V and 4 bases from J, the gap between germline ends came to 9 bases. This CDR3 is 13 amino acids long. Germline CDR1 is DFQATT and CDR2 is SNEGSKA (reference sequence). As DNA, the CDR3 is TGCAGTGCTAGCCCGGACAGTAATGAAAAACTGTTTTTT. It translates to CSASPDSNEKLFF.

This clonotype is medium-sized by share. The rearrangement links TRBV28 to TRBJ2-1; a weak D match, TRBD2 (6 bases). From germline, CDR1 is MDHEN and CDR2 SYDVKM. The CDR3 is 16 residues long. Trimming left V 4 bases short and J 2 bases short, with 15 bases between. The CDR3 loop is CASSSPVGGTYNEQFF. Here the CDR3 DNA reads TGTGCCAGCAGTTCTCCAGTCGGGGGTACCTACAATGAGCAGTTCTTC.

J is TRBJ2-5 and V is TRBV11-2; D is unresolved. The CDR3 contains 17 residues. Germline CDR1 and CDR2: SGHAT and FQNNGV. Trimming cost V 0 bases and J 3 bases, with 17 bases left between them. CDR3 loop: CASSLEPAMGLEETQYF. The DNA of the CDR3 is TGTGCCAGCAGCTTAGAGCCGGCTATGGGGTTAGAAGAGACCCAGTACTTC.

This clonotype was observed many times. The chain joins TRBV7-9 to TRBJ2-3; 9 bases agree with TRBD2. This CDR3 comprises 15 residues. Germline V CDR1 and CDR2: SEHNR, FQNEAQ (reference sequence). V lost 5 bases to trimming and J lost 1 base; unmatched junction nucleotides: 4. The CDR3 nucleotides read TGTGCCAGCAGCACTGGACTAGCGCGCACAGATACGCAGTATTTT. Translation gives CASSTGLARTDTQYF. Drawing the rest from reference TRBV7-9 and TRBJ2-3, the complete variable domain is DTGVSQNPRHKITKRGQNVTFRCDPISEHNRLYWYRQTLGQGPEFLTYFQNEAQLEKSRLLSDRFSAERPKGSFSTLEIQRTEQGDSAMYLCASSTGLARTDTQYFGPGTRLTVL.

This sequence joins TRBV11-3 and TRBJ2-1, with 9 bases matching TRBD1. This CDR3 spans 14 amino acids. The ends lost 8 bases at V and 10 bases at J; junction bases unmatched: 12. CDR1 is SGHNT, CDR2 YENEEA, per germline. CDR3 nucleotides: TGTGCCAGCGGCTCTCGGGACAGGGCATACGAGCAGTTCTTC. Its protein is CASGSRDRAYEQFF. The complete variable domain, with remaining parts taken from reference TRBV11-3 and TRBJ2-1, reads EAGVVQSPRYKIIEKKQPVAFWCNPISGHNTLYWYLQNLGQGPELLIRYENEEAVDDSQLPKDRFSAERLKGVDSTLKIQPAELGDSAVYLCASGSRDRAYEQFFGPGTRLTVL.

This clonotype was counted many times. The chain joins TRBV7-8 to TRBJ2-3; the D gene is possibly TRBD2 (5 bases). This CDR3 spans 16 amino acids. Trimming left V 1 base short and J 2 bases short, with 13 bases between. Germline V gene data show CDR1 as SGHVS and CDR2 as FQNEAQ. The CDR3 loop reads CASSLEAGWSTDTQYF. DNA of the CDR3: TGTGCCAGCAGCTTAGAGGCGGGTTGGTCCACAGATACGCAGTATTTT. Drawing the rest from reference TRBV7-8 and TRBJ2-3, the complete variable domain is GAGVSQSPRYKVAKRGQDVALRCDPISGHVSLFWYQQALGQGPEFLTYFQNEAQLDKSGLPSDRFFAERPEGSVSTLKIQRTQQEDSAVYLCASSLEAGWSTDTQYFGPGTRLTVL.

Concerning this clonotype itself: The germline gene is not matched at one end of the junction; a read error may be the cause. V gene TRBV28 combines with J gene TRBJ1-1; TRBD1 matches 8 bases. The CDR3 extends over 16 amino acids. The germline CDR1 and CDR2 sequences are MDHEN and SYDVKM. The CDR3 protein is CASSLPWTGLNTEAFF. The CDR3 DNA sequence: TGTGCTAGCAGTTTACCTTGGACAGGGTTGAACACTGAAGCTTTCTTT.

A word on this clonotype: An end of the junction does not agree with germline; a read error may underlie this. The V call is TRBV29-1, the J call TRBJ2-5, with 10 bases aligning to TRBD1. CDR3 length: 15 amino acids. Germline CDR1 reads SQVTM; CDR2 reads ANQGSEA. The CDR3: CSFEGGTGEQETHYF. CDR3 bases: TGCAGCTTTGAAGGGGGGACAGGGGAACAGGAGACCCACTACTTC.

Many counts were recorded for this clonotype. The rearrangement uses TRBV5-5 and TRBJ2-7; 9 positions match TRBD1. The CDR3 extends over 17 amino acids. The J segment lost 6 bases and the V segment lost 4 bases, leaving 17 bases of the junction unmatched. Germline-derived CDR1 and CDR2 are SGHKS and YYEKEE (reference sequence). CDR3 DNA: TGTGCCAGCAGCAAGGCAGGGGGGACAGGGAAAGAAAGCGAGCAGTACTTC. Translating gives CASSKAGGTGKESEQYF.

Details on this clonotype: A single base separates this from a much larger clone, so it may be a read error. This sequence joins TRBV28 and TRBJ2-7; TRBD2 matches 8 bases. V lost 3 bases, J lost 0 bases, and 7 bases stayed unmatched. From germline, CDR1 is MDHEN and CDR2 SYDVKM. This CDR3 comprises 16 residues. CDR3 loop: CASSLHLAGPSYEQYF. CDR3 DNA sequence: TGTGCCAGCAGTTTGCACCTAGCGGGCCCCTCCTACGAGCAGTACTTC.

V usage is TRBV29-1 and J usage is TRBJ2-3, with D perhaps matching TRBD2 (6 bases). Germline V gene sequence: CDR1 SQVTM, CDR2 ANQGSEA. CDR3 length equals 14 residues. Trimming left V 8 bases short and J 4 bases short, with 19 bases between. The CDR3 region has the DNA TGCAGCATTTTACGGGAGCCAGGGCCAGATACGCAGTATTTT. Encoded protein: CSILREPGPDTQYF.

This sequence joins TRBV11-2 and TRBJ2-7, with TRBD2 as a possible D gene (6 bases). The CDR3 runs to 12 residues. V was shortened by 6 bases and J by 5 bases, with 11 bases between the two germline ends. Germline CDR1 reads SGHAT; CDR2 reads FQNNGV. CDR3 DNA sequence: TGTGCCAGCAGTTTATGGGAGGACGAGCAGTACTTC. Its translation is CASSLWEDEQYF.

CDR3 coding DNA: TGTGCCAGCAGCTTAAACCCCACGGGGGCGAGAGGGGAGCTGTTTTTT. Amino acid sequence: CASSLNPTGARGELFF. This chain uses TRBV7-3 with TRBJ2-2; TRBD1 or TRBD2 may be the D gene (6 bases each). The V end lost 1 base, the J end lost 8 bases, and 17 bases lay between the germline ends. The CDR3 sequence is 16 residues long. Per the germline V gene, CDR1 is SGHTA and CDR2 is FQGTGA.

The CDR3 spells CASPPTGRRVPEQFF. The DNA for the CDR3 is TGTGCCAGCCCTCCGACGGGGAGGAGGGTCCCTGAGCAGTTCTTC. This rearrangement joins TRBV6-1 to TRBJ2-1, with D tentatively TRBD2 (6 bases). The CDR3 covers 15 residues. The germline V gene encodes CDR1 MNHNS and CDR2 SASEGT. Deletions cut 8 bases from V and 9 bases from J, with 23 bases between.

In regard to this clonotype: This may be a read error: a much more frequent sequence differs by one nucleotide. This rearrangement joins TRBV5-1 to TRBJ2-3, with TRBD2 matching 8 bases. The V gene's germline CDR1 is SGHRS and CDR2 YFSETQ. V lost 6 bases to trimming and J lost 4 bases; unmatched junction nucleotides: 10. The CDR3 consists of 15 residues. CDR3 residues: CASTLLAERADTQYF. CDR3 sequence (DNA): TGCGCCAGCACCCTACTAGCGGAGCGTGCAGATACGCAGTATTTT.

Many counts were recorded for this clonotype. The chain combines TRBV6-5 with TRBJ2-6, with D unresolved. CDR1 and CDR2 (germline): MNHEY, SVGAGI. V lost 4 bases to trimming and J lost 0 bases, with 4 bases between them. CDR3 length: 14 amino acids. The CDR3 spells CASSLSSGANVLTF. CDR3 coding DNA: TGTGCCAGCAGTTTAAGCTCTGGGGCCAACGTCCTGACTTTC.

The chain uses TRBV2 and TRBJ2-6, with a tentative D call TRBD1 (6 bases). The germline V and J ends were trimmed by 4 bases and 2 bases, with 9 bases remaining between them. The CDR3 runs 15 residues. Germline-derived CDR1 and CDR2 are SNHLY and FYNNEI. As DNA, the CDR3 is TGTGCCAGCAGTGCCAGGGGAGCTGGGGCCAACGTCCTGACTTTC. It codes for CASSARGAGANVLTF. The full variable domain, rest sourced from reference TRBV2 and TRBJ2-6, is EPEVTQTPSHQVTQMGQEVILRCVPISNHLYFYWYRQILGQKVEFLVSFYNNEISEKSEIFDDQFSVERPDGSNFTLKIRSTKLEDSAMYFCASSARGAGANVLTFGAGSRLTVL.

In the case of this clonotype: A much more abundant neighbour one base away suggests this may be a read error. V usage is TRBV12-3 or TRBV12-4 and J usage is TRBJ2-1; D ambiguous. CDR3 length equals 14 residues. The CDR3 DNA reads as TGTGTCAGCAGTTTAACTCTGGGATACAATGAGCAGTTCTTC. The encoded protein is CVSSLTLGYNEQFF.

As for this clonotype: An end of the junction does not agree with germline; a read error may underlie this. The chain employs TRBV4-2 and TRBJ2-7; TRBD1 or TRBD2 may be the D gene (5 bases each). Germline assignment: CDR1 LGHNA and CDR2 YNFKEQ. This CDR3 is 17 amino acids long. CDR3 coding DNA: TGTGCCGGCAGCCAAGATTCTCACGGGACGAGCTCCTACGAGCAGTACTTC. Its protein is CAGSQDSHGTSSYEQYF.

There are many counts of this clonotype. The genes are TRBV6-2 or TRBV6-3 and TRBJ2-7; 9 bases agree with TRBD2. CDR1 MNHEY and CDR2 SVGEGT come from the germline V gene. J lost 5 bases, V lost 7 bases, and 12 bases had no gene match. The CDR3 sequence is 15 residues long. DNA for the CDR3: TGTGCCAGCATCCCCAGCGGGAGGAGTAGGAACGAGCAGTACTTC. Its translation: CASIPSGRSRNEQYF.

CDR3 bases: TGTGCCTGGAGGCACTCGGGACAGGGGGCGCGGACTGAAGCTTTCTTT. It translates to CAWRHSGQGARTEAFF. The rearrangement uses TRBV30 and TRBJ1-1, with TRBD1 matching over 12 bases. J gave up 5 bases and V 3 bases, and 10 bases lay outside the gene matches. Germline CDR1 is GTSNPN and CDR2 is SVGIG (reference sequence). CDR3 length equals 16 residues.

Worth noting for this clonotype: A single base separates this from a much larger clone, so it may be a read error. This is likely a read error, given that the CDR3 carries no conserved phenylalanine or tryptophan at its end. The gene calls are TRBV5-7 and TRBJ2-1, with D unclear. TRBV5-7 qualifies as an ORF whose function is uncertain. The CDR3 is 13 residues long. V gave up 4 bases and J gave up 8 bases, with 13 bases separating them. CDR3 DNA: TGTGCCAGCAGCCATTGTGAGGACGATGAGCAGTTCCTC. This sequence encodes CASSHCEDDEQFL.

In regard to this clonotype: Given a much more abundant clone one base away, this may be a read error. The V call is TRBV5-1, the J call TRBJ2-5; D is possibly TRBD1 (6 bases). Germline assignment: CDR1 SGHRS and CDR2 YFSETQ. The CDR3 is 13 amino acids. The CDR3 region is CASSGQPQETRYF. CDR3 DNA: TGCGCCAGCTCAGGACAGCCACAAGAGACCCGGTACTTC.

This clonotype has a handful of counts. The gene calls are TRBV19 and TRBJ1-2; no firm D call. V lost 5 bases, J lost 2 bases, and 12 bases lay in between. The germline V gene has CDR1 LNHDA and CDR2 SQIVND (reference sequence). CDR3 length: 14 amino acids. The CDR3 reads CASSPSGVNYGYTF. The CDR3 nucleotides are TGTGCCAGTAGTCCGTCAGGAGTGAACTATGGCTACACCTTC.